This T cell receptor (beta chain) was captured by sequencing in a study of T cell responses to AZD1222 COVID-19 vaccine. Whole-study results and caveats: Mostly white British, mostly female donors; authors suggested clonal diversity may be underestimated. Sampling captured repertoires only after the peak T cell response. The number of AZD1222 recipients seropositive at baseline was only five or six.

Assay used: immunoSEQ multiplex PCR; TCRdb lists only in-frame clones, some missing. The sample shows about 85,000 clones, about 90% of them seen only once. The CDR3 runs 12 residues. Germline-derived CDR1 and CDR2 are MNHEY and SVGAGI. V lost 6 bases and J lost 5, with 9 bases in between. In the case of this clone: What it binds is unknown.

Here the sequenced sample was peripheral blood, taken on day 0 of MenACWY control vaccination. This chain links TRBV6-5 with TRBJ2-3; D may be TRBD2 (6 bases). The origin of this receptor is an adult in good health. CDR3 bases: TGTGCCAGCAGGTCCGGGGGAGATACGCAGTATTTT. This encodes CASRSGGDTQYF.